This is a list of T cell receptor beta chains from one sample in a study of Tregs in tolerant kidney transplant recipients. Sequencing was performed with immunoSEQ multiplex PCR; in TCRdb, only in-frame clones are kept and a portion is missing. The table shows 200,000 to 300,000 clones, with 80% to 85% occurring only once. Sequenced sample: CD4+ T cells from blood. These receptor sequences come from a human donor in good health. CDR3s leave out the opening cysteine and the closing phenylalanine or tryptophan. The order of the fields is clone size, CDR3 length, J gene, V gene, CDR3 protein. The size field is filled for only some rows; it gives once, few, many or a size class.

size: NA; length: 11; J: TRBJ1-5; V: TRBV10-1; CDR3: ASSAAIHQPQH
size: NA; length: 10; J: TRBJ2-7; V: TRBV11-3; CDR3: ASSLGENEQY
size: once; length: 11; J: TRBJ2-3; V: TRBV14; CDR3: ASSQIEGDTQY
size: NA; length: 14; J: NA; V: TRBV6-5; CDR3: ASSYSIGQRSYEQY
size: NA; length: 9; J: TRBJ2-2; V: TRBV10-3; CDR3: AISWTGELF
size: once; length: 15; J: TRBJ2-3; V: TRBV5-4; CDR3: ASSPASGGASTDTQY
size: NA; length: 11; J: TRBJ2-2; V: TRBV5-1; CDR3: ASSKSNTGELF
size: NA; length: 14; J: TRBJ2-4; V: TRBV19; CDR3: ASSIPAPPAKNIQY
size: NA; length: 15; J: TRBJ2-3; V: TRBV5-1; CDR3: ASSSAPGGTSTDTQY
size: NA; length: 16; J: TRBJ2-3; V: TRBV4-1; CDR3: ASSQDTALAGVPDTQY
size: NA; length: 15; J: TRBJ2-2; V: TRBV7-3; CDR3: ASSSPTQGRNTGELF
size: few; length: 11; J: TRBJ2-7; V: TRBV18; CDR3: ASSLGGTSEQY
size: NA; length: 14; J: TRBJ2-2; V: TRBV6-5; CDR3: ASSYSLRGSTGELF
size: NA; length: 13; J: TRBJ1-5; V: TRBV7-8; CDR3: ASSLAGTTNQPQH
size: NA; length: 11; J: TRBJ1-1; V: TRBV9; CDR3: ASSVDLNTEAF
size: NA; length: 11; J: TRBJ2-5; V: TRBV11-2; CDR3: ASSFATQETQY
size: NA; length: 14; J: TRBJ2-4; V: TRBV19; CDR3: ASTTGRSLAKNIQY
size: NA; length: 13; J: TRBJ2-1; V: TRBV18; CDR3: ASSPGLAEYNEQF
size: NA; length: 13; J: TRBJ2-3; V: TRBV5-6; CDR3: ASSLVGSGTDTQY
size: NA; length: 12; J: TRBJ2-5; V: TRBV19; CDR3: ASSPPGRQETQY
size: NA; length: 13; J: TRBJ2-7; V: TRBV30; CDR3: AWSVGGIRSYEQY
size: NA; length: 14; J: TRBJ1-2; V: TRBV2; CDR3: ASSEIGGLQLGGYT
size: NA; length: 13; J: TRBJ2-3; V: TRBV10-3; CDR3: AIRETDTKTDTQY
size: NA; length: 12; J: TRBJ2-1; V: TRBV19; CDR3: ASSIGETYNEQF
size: NA; length: 13; J: TRBJ1-6; V: TRBV9; CDR3: ASSVDTLAPSPLH
size: NA; length: 14; J: TRBJ1-4; V: TRBV19; CDR3: ASTGQRIATNEKLF
size: once; length: 13; J: TRBJ2-6; V: TRBV6-5; CDR3: ASSYSGGPANVLT
size: NA; length: 14; J: TRBJ1-1; V: TRBV5-1; CDR3: ASSLGSTGPNTEAF
size: NA; length: 9; J: TRBJ2-5; V: TRBV5-6; CDR3: ASSLAETQY
size: NA; length: 15; J: TRBJ2-2; V: TRBV2; CDR3: ASRKAGLAGSTGELF
size: NA; length: 13; J: TRBJ2-7; V: TRBV29-1; CDR3: SVGDRGQGSYEQY
size: NA; length: 12; J: TRBJ2-7; V: TRBV10-2; CDR3: ASSDRRVTYEQY
size: NA; length: 13; J: TRBJ1-3; V: TRBV4-1; CDR3: ASSQLQFSGNTIY
size: NA; length: 11; J: TRBJ2-5; V: TRBV2; CDR3: ASSEREGETQY
size: NA; length: 14; J: TRBJ2-2; V: TRBV5-1; CDR3: ASWTSGTANTGELF
size: NA; length: 13; J: TRBJ2-5; V: TRBV7-2; CDR3: ASSLEGGYQETQY